Described below is a single T cell receptor beta chain sequence and its context. Its antigen is currently unknown. The sample is drawn from a study of CD8+CD57+ T cells in acquired aplastic anemia. On the study more broadly: Mean yield of DNA from sorted CD4+ and CD8+ cells was roughly 3.1 ug. Notes on the study in general: Patients and controls turned out to have twenty-nine CD8+ CDR3 sequences in common. Significance was not reached for CD8+ Simpson's diversity between patients and controls.

Patients included in sequencing had previously demonstrated CD8+CD57+ cell expansion by flow cytometry. Patients were treatment-naive when blood was sampled. Investigators profiled TCR beta VDJ and CDR3 from genomic DNA template. MiXCR, run by TCRdb on the reads, gives a single entry per CDR3 protein. The data contain 310,000 or so distinct CDR3 sequences, approximately 60% of them singletons. CDR1 and CDR2 from the germline V gene are SEHNR and FQNEAQ (reference sequence). Trimming cost V 6 bases and J 7 bases, with 22 bases left between them. The CDR3 spans 17 residues. The sample was sorted CD4+, CD8+, or CD8+CD57+ T cells (not recorded which) from PBMCs. The chain is built from TRBV7-9 and TRBJ1-6; a possible D gene is TRBD1 (5 bases). The sequence came from a human donor with aplastic anemia. This CDR3 reads CASSDTRGGGWNSPLHF. DNA for the CDR3: TGTGCCAGCAGTGACACACGGGGGGGAGGATGGAATTCACCCCTCCACTTT.